This T cell receptor (beta chain) was sequenced during a study of T cell repertoires in cytomegalovirus infection. Study information: Recently identified HLA-C-restricted CMV epitopes were used, and well-studied HLA-B-restricted CMV epitopes were used as well. CMV infection plus the matching HLA type was flagged by public TCR beta signatures.

TCRdb recomputed calls from the reads with MiXCR, one row per CDR3 protein. Of around 900,000 distinct CDR3 sequences listed, approximately 31% were seen once; the top ten hold roughly an eighth. A remark on this clonotype: The antigen is undetermined. An end of the junction differs from the germline gene, which may be a read error.

Study observations and caveats: It was HLA-C-restricted CMV-specific TCR beta clonotypes that dominated the response ex vivo. Of the TCR beta families, the public ones yielded a cumulative frequency that identified carriers of CMV plus the relevant HLA.

The origin of this receptor is a human donor in good health (CMV status not recorded). Some clones in this sample may be carry-over from other donors' samples. The source material was cultured CD8+ T cells from PBMCs, sampled from culture after CMV antigen stimulation.

The CDR3 bases are TGTGCCAGCATCTTAAGTCCCACCGGGGGCCAAGAGACCCAGTACTTC. Translated, it gives CASILSPTGGQETQYF. V and J are TRBV7-3 and TRBJ2-5; weak D call: TRBD2 (6 bases). The length of the CDR3 is 16 residues. CDR1 is SGHTA, CDR2 FQGTGA, per germline.